Each of the 32 T cell receptor beta chains below was sequenced from the same sample in a study of T cell responses to AZD1222 COVID-19 vaccine. The method was immunoSEQ multiplex PCR; TCRdb's version includes in-frame clones alone and lacks a portion of them. The table records roughly 200,000 clones, roughly 94% of them present only once. This material consisted of peripheral blood, taken 28 days after the second dose of the MenACWY control vaccine. These receptors were collected from an adult who received the MenACWY meningococcal vaccine as a control.

The chain is built from TRBV2 and TRBJ1-5; unclear D gene. Germline V gene lookup returns CDR1 SNHLY and CDR2 FYNNEI. V dropped 3 bases and J dropped 11 bases, with 14 bases sitting between them. This CDR3 comprises 13 residues. The CDR3 reads CASSDSPIGAQHF. CDR3 nucleotide sequence: TGTGCCAGCAGTGATTCCCCAATCGGGGCCCAGCATTTT. The whole variable domain, filled in from reference TRBV2 and TRBJ1-5, reads EPEVTQTPSHQVTQMGQEVILRCVPISNHLYFYWYRQILGQKVEFLVSFYNNEISEKSEIFDDQFSVERPDGSNFTLKIRSTKLEDSAMYFCASSDSPIGAQHFGDGTRLSIL.

The chain employs TRBV7-2 and TRBJ1-6; 7 positions agree with TRBD1. The CDR3 sequence is 16 residues long. The J segment lost 6 bases and the V segment lost 6 bases, leaving 11 bases of the junction unmatched. Germline assignment: CDR1 SGHTA and CDR2 FQGNSA. In nucleotides, the CDR3 is TGTGCCAGCAGTTACGGGGCAACAGGGGCTAATTCACCCCTCCACTTT. This sequence encodes CASSYGATGANSPLHF.

The CDR3 sequence is CASSDGKPTDTQYF. The CDR3 DNA reads TGTGCCAGCAGTGACGGTAAACCCACAGATACGCAGTATTTT. This sequence joins TRBV6-4 and TRBJ2-3; D not certain. Between the trimmed V and J ends, which lost 2 bases and 2 bases, there was a span of 8 bases. CDR1 and CDR2 from the germline V gene are MRHNA and SNTAGT. The CDR3 length is 14 residues.

The chain couples TRBV5-6 to TRBJ1-3, with D perhaps TRBD1 (6 bases). CDR1 and CDR2 (germline): SGHDT, YYEEEE. This CDR3 has 15 residues. The V end was cut by 7 bases, the J end by 3 bases, with 17 bases between. The CDR3 coding sequence is TGTGCCAGCTTAACCCTAAGGGGGAGTGGAAACACCATATATTTT. Amino acids: CASLTLRGSGNTIYF.

This clone has just one count. This chain links TRBV4-2 with TRBJ1-4, with D possibly being TRBD1 (6 bases). Trimming stripped 1 base from V and 5 bases from J, with 8 bases between. Germline V gene lookup returns CDR1 LGHNA and CDR2 YNFKEQ. The CDR3 length is 14 residues. The CDR3 sequence is CASSQGTENEKLFF. CDR3 nucleotides: TGTGCCAGCAGCCAAGGGACAGAAAATGAAAAACTGTTTTTT.

The V call is TRBV19, the J call TRBJ1-1; tentatively, D is TRBD1 (5 bases). The V gene's germline CDR1 is LNHDA and CDR2 SQIVND (reference sequence). There are 13 residues in the CDR3. V gave up 4 bases and J gave up 1 base, with 7 bases separating them. CDR3 nucleotides: TGTGCCAGTAGTACTGGACAGAACACTGAAGCTTTCTTT. Amino acids: CASSTGQNTEAFF.

Concerning this clone: Other nucleotide sequences in the sample specify the same CDR3. The genes are TRBV4-1 and TRBJ1-2, with 7 bases that match TRBD1. V shed 4 bases and J 3 bases; nucleotides not matched to a gene: 2. The CDR3 runs to 13 residues. Germline CDR1 is MGHRA and CDR2 is YSYEKL. CDR3 DNA: TGCGCCAGCAGCCGAGACAGGGACTATGGCTACACCTTC. Protein product: CASSRDRDYGYTF.

The rearrangement uses TRBV19 and TRBJ2-7, with 7 nucleotides matching TRBD2. With V trimmed by 6 bases and J by 0 bases, 5 bases remained unmatched. Germline CDR1 reads LNHDA; CDR2 reads SQIVND (reference sequence). This CDR3 region has 14 residues. The CDR3 loop reads CASRPSGLSYEQYF. The CDR3 DNA is TGTGCCAGTAGACCTAGCGGCCTCTCCTACGAGCAGTACTTC.

The V call is TRBV5-1, the J call TRBJ2-7; TRBD1 agrees at 8 bases. Looked up from germline, CDR1 is SGHRS and CDR2 is YFSETQ. The CDR3 runs to 13 residues. With V trimmed by 0 bases and J by 7 bases, 3 bases remained unmatched. CDR3 residues: CASSLGQGKEQYF. The CDR3 DNA reads TGCGCCAGCAGCTTGGGACAGGGGAAAGAGCAGTACTTC.

This chain connects TRBV7-8 to TRBJ1-3; tentative D call: TRBD1 (6 bases). The V end lost 3 bases, the J end lost 4 bases, and 10 bases lay between the germline ends. Germline CDR1 reads SGHVS; CDR2 reads FQNEAQ. CDR3 length: 14 amino acids. The CDR3 region is CASSFGTPGNTIYF. For the CDR3, the DNA is TGTGCCAGCAGCTTTGGGACACCAGGAAACACCATATATTTT.

The chain has TRBV11-3 and TRBJ1-1; unclear D gene. V was shortened by 5 bases and J by 2 bases, with 9 bases between the two germline ends. Germline-derived CDR1 and CDR2 are SGHNT and YENEEA. This CDR3 region has 13 residues. In nucleotides, the CDR3 is TGTGCCAGCAGCCCGGGTCCCAACACTGAAGCTTTCTTT. Translation gives CASSPGPNTEAFF.

The rearrangement links TRBV5-1 to TRBJ2-1; the match to TRBD2 covers 10 bases. CDR1 is SGHRS and CDR2 is YFSETQ in the germline V gene. J was trimmed by 5 bases and V by 4 bases; bases with no gene match: 12. The CDR3 has 17 residues. The CDR3 nucleotides are TGCGCCAGCAGCCGCTGGGCTAGCGGGGGCCCTAACAATGAGCAGTTCTTC. The encoded protein is CASSRWASGGPNNEQFF.

This chain joins TRBV4-3 and TRBJ2-7; TRBD2 might be the D (7 bases). The ends were cut back, 1 base at V and 4 bases at J, with 20 bases in the middle. The CDR3 contains 17 residues. Germline V gene data show CDR1 as LGHNA and CDR2 as YSLEER. CDR3 sequence (DNA): TGCGCCAGCAGCCAAGCGATGCTCCCACAGGGAGGGTACGAGCAGTACTTC. As protein: CASSQAMLPQGGYEQYF.

The rearrangement links TRBV9 to TRBJ1-1; D gene unclear. CDR1 SGDLS and CDR2 YYNGEE come from the germline V gene. The V gene lost 9 bases and the J gene lost 4 bases, with 13 bases spanning the gap. The CDR3 sequence is 12 residues long. The CDR3 spells CATGRDGTEAFF. CDR3 bases: TGTGCCACCGGTCGGGATGGCACTGAAGCTTTCTTT. The complete variable domain, with remaining parts taken from reference TRBV9 and TRBJ1-1, reads DSGVTQTPKHLITATGQRVTLRCSPRSGDLSVYWYQQSLDQGLQFLIQYYNGEERAKGNILERFSAQQFPDLHSELNLSSLELGDSALYFCATGRDGTEAFFGQGTRLTVV.

This chain connects TRBV6-5 to TRBJ2-1, with unresolved D. V lost 6 bases and J 8 bases, leaving 14 bases between the germline ends. The CDR3 covers 13 residues. CDR1 and CDR2 from the germline V gene are MNHEY and SVGAGI. The CDR3 loop reads CASRQPLTHEQFF. The CDR3 coding sequence is TGTGCCAGCAGACAACCCCTAACGCATGAGCAGTTCTTC.

This sequence joins TRBV2 and TRBJ2-7; D may be TRBD1 (6 bases). Germline loops: CDR1 SNHLY, CDR2 FYNNEI. The germline V and J ends were trimmed by 5 bases and 5 bases, with 13 bases remaining between them. CDR3 size: 13 residues. The CDR3 sequence: CASSPLQGNEQYF. The CDR3 DNA is TGTGCCAGCAGTCCCCTTCAGGGGAACGAGCAGTACTTC.

The chain has TRBV10-3 and TRBJ1-2; D remains ambiguous. V was cut by 4 bases and J by 5 bases, with 11 bases left in between. CDR1 and CDR2 (germline): ENHRY, SYGVKD. There are 13 residues in the CDR3. CDR3 residues: CAISVDTAYGYTF. CDR3 nucleotides: TGTGCCATCAGTGTTGACACGGCGTATGGCTACACCTTC.

This clone was picked up one time. The rearrangement joins TRBV12-3 or TRBV12-4 to TRBJ1-5, with unresolved D. This CDR3 region has 13 residues. Trimming shortened V by 5 bases and J by 7 bases, and 12 bases separated the two germline ends. The CDR3 is CASSGWGGQPQHF. The CDR3, as DNA: TGTGCCAGCAGTGGGTGGGGTGGGCAGCCCCAGCATTTT.

The chain is built from TRBV10-3 and TRBJ2-1; TRBD2 agrees at 14 bases. CDR1 is ENHRY, CDR2 SYGVKD, per germline. Unmatched junction bases numbered 4, after V lost 6 bases and J lost 0 bases. The CDR3 is 17 residues long. The CDR3 DNA sequence: TGTGCCATCAGCCTCGGGACTAGCGGGAGCTCCTACAATGAGCAGTTCTTC. Protein sequence: CAISLGTSGSSYNEQFF.

Points on this clone: Relative to the germline gene, one junction end is altered; a read error may explain this. V and J are TRBV7-7 and TRBJ2-5, with unresolved D. This CDR3 has 14 amino acids. Germline-derived CDR1 and CDR2 are SSHAT and FNYEAQ (reference sequence). The CDR3 bases are TGTGCTAGCAGCTTAGGCTCGGATGGGGAGACCCAGTACTTC. This encodes CASSLGSDGETQYF. Full variable domain (remainder filled in from reference TRBV7-7 and TRBJ2-5): GAGVSQSPRYKVTKRGQDVTLRCDPISSHATLYWYQQALGQGPEFLTYFNYEAQPDKSGLPSDRFSAERPEGSISTLTIQRTEQRDSAMYRCASSLGSDGETQYFGPGTRLLVL.

V and J are TRBV19 and TRBJ2-5, with a tentative D call TRBD1 (6 bases). Trimming left V 6 bases short and J 1 base short, with 12 bases between. Germline V gene data show CDR1 as LNHDA and CDR2 as SQIVND (reference sequence). The CDR3 runs 14 residues. The CDR3 is CASRNTGIQETQYF. The CDR3 region has the DNA TGTGCCAGTAGGAACACAGGGATCCAAGAGACCCAGTACTTC.

The chain is built from TRBV19 and TRBJ2-4; 11 nucleotides line up with TRBD2. The trim removed 5 bases at V and 6 bases at J, leaving 9 bases unmatched. The V gene's germline CDR1 is LNHDA and CDR2 SQIVND (reference sequence). The CDR3 totals 16 residues. CDR3 DNA: TGTGCCAGTAGTTATGTAGCGGGAGGGCAGAGAAACATTCAGTACTTC. Its translation: CASSYVAGGQRNIQYF.

The chain employs TRBV7-8 and TRBJ2-3, with 7 bases aligning to TRBD1. The germline CDR1 and CDR2 sequences are SGHVS and FQNEAQ. V dropped 4 bases and J dropped 0; count of bases not matched to a gene: 4. This CDR3 has 15 amino acids. This CDR3 is CASSSDRESTDTQYF. CDR3 DNA sequence: TGTGCCAGCAGCTCCGACAGGGAGAGCACAGATACGCAGTATTTT.

The J gene is TRBJ2-7, the V gene TRBV7-8; D might be TRBD1 or TRBD2, each matching 5 bases. This CDR3 comprises 20 residues. Germline V gene lookup returns CDR1 SGHVS and CDR2 FQNEAQ. V lost 4 bases and J 4 bases, leaving 32 bases between the germline ends. DNA of the CDR3: TGTGCCAGCAGCTCCTCCCGGGACGGATTAATACGAGGATCCGGGTACGAGCAGTACTTC. Translated, it gives CASSSSRDGLIRGSGYEQYF.

The J gene is TRBJ1-3, the V gene TRBV5-1; no clear D gene. CDR1 is SGHRS, CDR2 YFSETQ, per germline. The CDR3 covers 13 residues. Between the trimmed V and J ends, which lost 6 bases and 2 bases, there was a span of 9 bases. The CDR3 DNA sequence: TGCGCCAGCACACCGGGTCCTGGAAACACCATATATTTT. The encoded protein is CASTPGPGNTIYF.

This clone was counted only a few times. V usage is TRBV5-4 and J usage is TRBJ1-3; D is unclear. V gave up 4 bases and J gave up 2 bases, with 7 bases separating them. The germline gives CDR1 SGHNT, CDR2 YYREEE (reference sequence). The CDR3 has 13 amino acids. CDR3 nucleotide sequence: TGTGCCAGCAGCCCGCAAGCTGGAAACACCATATATTTT. Its translation: CASSPQAGNTIYF. Using reference TRBV5-4 and TRBJ1-3 for the parts outside the CDR3, the full variable domain is ETGVTQSPTHLIKTRGQQVTLRCSSQSGHNTVSWYQQALGQGPQFIFQYYREEENGRGNFPPRFSGLQFPNYSSELNVNALELDDSALYLCASSPQAGNTIYFGEGSWLTVV.

This clone was counted between two and nine times. J is TRBJ2-7 and V is TRBV6-5, with TRBD1 matching 7 bases. In germline, CDR1 is MNHEY, CDR2 SVGAGI. The CDR3 covers 13 residues. J was trimmed by 2 bases and V by 5 bases; bases with no gene match: 3. CDR3 in DNA: TGTGCCAGCAGTATCGGACAGGCCTACGAGCAGTACTTC. It codes for CASSIGQAYEQYF.

The V call is TRBV27, the J call TRBJ2-7; 8 bases are a match to TRBD1. Losses at the gene ends were 3 bases for V and 6 bases for J; bases not matched to a gene: 7. CDR1 and CDR2 (germline): MNHEY, SMNVEV (reference sequence). This CDR3 spans 14 amino acids. This chain's CDR3 is CASSLTGAFSEQYF. The CDR3, as DNA: TGTGCCAGCAGTTTGACAGGGGCTTTCTCCGAGCAGTACTTC.

V is TRBV3-1 (or the pseudogene TRBV3-2) and J is TRBJ2-1, with 9 bases lining up with TRBD2. The CDR3 is 14 amino acids. With 1 base clipped from V and 9 bases from J, the junction kept 4 bases outside the gene matches. Germline V gene lookup returns CDR1 LGHDT and CDR2 YNNKEL (reference sequence). The CDR3 loop reads CASSQVAGEIEQFF. DNA for the CDR3: TGTGCCAGCAGCCAAGTAGCGGGAGAGATTGAGCAGTTCTTC.

This clone was counted a single time. The chain carries TRBV7-2 and TRBJ1-6, with 9 bases that match TRBD1. The CDR3 is 15 amino acids. Trimming removed 1 base from V and 10 bases from J; junction bases left unmatched: 5. Germline CDR1 reads SGHTA; CDR2 reads FQGNSA. In DNA, the CDR3 is TGTGCCAGCAGCTTAGTGGGACAGGGAGGGTCACCCCTCCACTTT. It specifies CASSLVGQGGSPLHF.

V is TRBV7-8 and J is TRBJ2-3, with D perhaps matching TRBD2 (6 bases). Germline V CDR1 and CDR2: SGHVS, FQNEAQ. The CDR3 runs 15 residues. The V gene lost 5 bases and the J gene lost 2 bases, with 14 bases spanning the gap. CDR3 nucleotides: TGTGCCAGCAGCCCCTCTTGGGGGGTCACAGATACGCAGTATTTT. Translating gives CASSPSWGVTDTQYF.

CDR3 sequence: CASSYNRGTEAFF. CDR3 nucleotide sequence: TGTGCCAGCAGTTATAACAGGGGGACTGAAGCTTTCTTT. This chain links TRBV6-6 with TRBJ1-1; the match to TRBD1 covers 8 bases. J lost 5 bases, V lost 3 bases, and 2 bases had no gene match. Germline V CDR1 and CDR2: MNHNY, SVGAGI (reference sequence). This CDR3 has 13 amino acids.